This T cell receptor (beta chain) appears in the sequencing data of a study of regulatory T cells in long-lasting Graves disease. Study-level information: Recently diagnosed Graves' patients had received antithyroid drugs for under 3 months.

Time point given: newly diagnosed GD, antithyroid drugs for less than 3 months. PBMC RNA was the source of the TCR library. For TCR beta, libraries came from iRepertoire HTBI primers and Arm-PCR of CDR3 regions. Each CDR3 protein gets one entry after TCRdb re-called the multiplex PCR reads with MiXCR. Of 530,000 or so distinct CDR3 sequences in the sample, about 13% are singletons; the top ten hold under 10%. Ten or more counts support this clonotype. As yet, its antigen is unknown. Its ends do not fully match the called genes, so a read error is possible. The germline V gene encodes CDR1 SSHAT and CDR2 FNYEAQ (reference sequence). CDR3 length equals 14 residues. Study-wide results and caveats: The study found lower TCR diversity in persistent Graves' patients than in newly diagnosed ones. Segments TRBV28, TRBJ1-2 and TRBJ2-5 showed preferential usage in persistent disease.

The sample was also linked to a second study, of T cells in Graves' hyperthyroidism and ophthalmopathy. That work contributes: Clinical symptoms, serum thyroxine and TRAb, thyroid ultrasound and orbital computed tomography were used for the diagnoses.

The chain is built from TRBV7-7 and TRBJ2-7; no firm D call. This receptor was taken from a man aged 25 to 45 with Graves disease. The sequencing used peripheral blood mononuclear cells (PBMCs), collected at new diagnosis, from a patient treated with antithyroid drugs. CDR3 bases: TGTGCTAGCAGCGTAGACGGGCACTCCTACGAGCAGTACTTC. Translated: CASSVDGHSYEQYF. Complete variable domain (other parts from reference TRBV7-7 and TRBJ2-7): GAGVSQSPRYKVTKRGQDVTLRCDPISSHATLYWYQQALGQGPEFLTYFNYEAQPDKSGLPSDRFSAERPEGSISTLTIQRTEQRDSAMYRCASSVDGHSYEQYFGPGTRLTVT.